This entry describes one T cell receptor beta chain. Its specificity is unknown. This CDR3 is built from 15 residues. CDR1 and CDR2 from the germline V gene are MNHNS and SASEGT. V dropped 5 bases and J dropped 3; count of bases not matched to a gene: 6. As for time point: week 23, last vaccination. The study gave 300 ug of mutant IDH1 20-mer peptide per vaccine dose, with topical imiquimod. This specimen comes from a study of a mutant IDH1 vaccine in newly diagnosed glioma. Profiled with immunoSEQ multiplex PCR; TCRdb holds only in-frame clones, not every one. The sample yields 50,000 to 70,000 clones, about 81% seen once.

The starting material was PBMCs, obtained from a glioma patient whose treatment included an IDH1 peptide vaccine. The chain links TRBV6-1 to TRBJ2-3; 9 nucleotides align to TRBD1. The sequence was collected from a woman aged 35 to 49 with glioma. Some clones in this sample may be carry-over from other donors' samples. In DNA, the CDR3 is TGTGCCAGCAGTTCCGGGACAGGGAGTACAGATACGCAGTATTTT. It yields the protein CASSSGTGSTDTQYF.